This passage covers 3 T cell receptor beta chains from one sample sequenced in a study of CD8 T cells in Susac syndrome. RNA, at about 0.45 to 1 ug, was reverse transcribed with random hexamers. TCRdb reprocessed the immunoSEQ multiplex PCR reads via MiXCR and lists one record per CDR3 protein. The sample holds about 210,000 distinct CDR3 sequences; around 93% are singletons and the top ten take about 0.15%. Sequencing was done on a sample of CD4+ T cells from PBMCs. The receptors stem from a human donor with Susac syndrome.

The chain uses TRBV12-3 or TRBV12-4 and TRBJ2-2; D not resolved. Trimming cost V 5 bases and J 1 base, with 11 bases left between them. This CDR3 spans 15 amino acids. The DNA for the CDR3 is TGTGCCAGCAGTCCATTTGGGTTGAACACCGGGGAGCTGTTTTTT. It specifies CASSPFGLNTGELFF.

V gene TRBV30 combines with J gene TRBJ2-5; 7 bases are a match to TRBD1. The length of the CDR3 is 13 residues. The V and J ends lost 0 bases and 5 bases, in that order; junction bases with no gene match: 3. Germline CDR1 is GTSNPN and CDR2 is SVGIG (reference sequence). The CDR3 loop reads CAWSVQGQETQYF. In nucleotides, the CDR3 is TGTGCCTGGAGTGTCCAGGGACAGGAGACCCAGTACTTC.

The CDR3 coding sequence is TGCAGCTCCTCCCGGACTAGGACATCAGATACGCAGTATTTT. Its protein product is CSSSRTRTSDTQYF. The V call is TRBV20-1, the J call TRBJ2-3; 7 bases are a match to TRBD2. Germline CDR1 DFQATT, CDR2 SNEGSKA (reference sequence). This CDR3 has 14 amino acids.